The 21 T cell receptor beta chains presented below share a single source sample, sequenced in a study of T-cell reconstitution after alpha-beta-depleted transplantation in children. Preparation of the TCRbeta library involved a method that used unique molecular identifiers. TCRdb called the PCR reads again in MiXCR, with one record for every CDR3 protein. The sample shows about 210,000 distinct CDR3 sequences, approximately 15% of them seen only once. The sample was PBMCs, mostly from graft donor cells, taken 360 days after TCRalphabeta/CD19-depleted stem cell transplant. These receptors all come from a male patient aged 2-9 years who had a stem cell transplant for acute lymphoblastic leukemia, so the T cells may come from the graft donor.

The chain has TRBV20-1 and TRBJ2-7, with 7 nucleotides matching TRBD2. J gave up 1 base and V 6 bases, and 6 bases lay outside the gene matches. From germline, CDR1 is DFQATT and CDR2 SNEGSKA (reference sequence). This CDR3 is built from 13 residues. DNA for the CDR3: TGCAGTGCCGGAGCGGGGAATTCCTACGAGCAGTACTTC. It codes for CSAGAGNSYEQYF.

This clonotype was recorded a few times. The chain is built from TRBV6-1 and TRBJ2-3, with 12 nucleotides matching TRBD2. V was pared by 5 bases and J by 5 bases, with 17 bases of the junction left unmatched. The CDR3 has 19 amino acids. Germline CDR1 MNHNS, CDR2 SASEGT. DNA for the CDR3: TGTGCCAGCAGTAAATCACGAGTTCTAGCGGGAGGGCCGGTAGATACGCAGTATTTT. Translation: CASSKSRVLAGGPVDTQYF.

This clonotype has more than one count but fewer than ten. The chain couples TRBV20-1 to TRBJ1-2; TRBD1 agrees at 7 bases. CDR1 is DFQATT and CDR2 is SNEGSKA in the germline V gene (reference sequence). After removal of 0 bases from V and 7 bases from J, the junction contained 11 bases not matched to a gene. This CDR3 is 15 amino acids long. The chain's CDR3 is CSARDREGAISGYTF. The CDR3, as DNA: TGCAGTGCTAGAGATCGAGAGGGGGCGATATCTGGCTACACCTTC.

This clonotype was seen only a few times. CDR3 sequence: CASSQEPGYRRNTIYF. The DNA for the CDR3 is TGTGCCAGCAGCCAAGAGCCCGGGTACAGGCGAAACACCATATATTTT. This chain uses TRBV4-2 with TRBJ1-3, with D possibly matching TRBD1 (5 bases). The CDR3 sequence is 16 residues long. V shed 0 bases and J shed 5 bases, with 14 bases lying between them. Germline V CDR1 and CDR2: LGHNA, YNFKEQ.

V gene TRBV20-1 combines with J gene TRBJ1-2, with TRBD1 as a possible D gene (6 bases). The V end lost 2 bases, the J end lost 4 bases, and 14 bases lay between the germline ends. Germline CDR1 reads DFQATT; CDR2 reads SNEGSKA (reference sequence). CDR3 length: 14 amino acids. The CDR3 DNA sequence: TGCAGTGCTAGACTCATGACAGGCACCTATGGCTACACCTTC. It specifies CSARLMTGTYGYTF.

This clonotype was recorded only once. The chain recombines TRBV6-2 or TRBV6-3 with TRBJ2-5, with D perhaps matching TRBD2 (5 bases). V shed 5 bases and J shed 0 bases, with 13 bases lying between them. CDR1 MNHEY and CDR2 SVGEGT come from the germline V gene. CDR3 size: 15 residues. The CDR3 is CASSRNGVHQETQYF. The CDR3 bases are TGTGCCAGCAGTCGCAACGGGGTCCACCAAGAGACCCAGTACTTC.

This clonotype appeared a few times. The V and J genes are TRBV11-2 and TRBJ1-3; no clear D. The germline V gene has CDR1 SGHAT and CDR2 FQNNGV. The CDR3 extends over 18 amino acids. V gave up 0 bases and J gave up 0 bases, with 15 bases separating them. The DNA for the CDR3 is TGTGCCAGCAGCTTAGATGCTCTAACTACCTACTCTGGAAACACCATATATTTT. This sequence encodes CASSLDALTTYSGNTIYF.

At least ten counts were recorded for this clonotype. The CDR3 sequence is CASSLDGNTGELFF. CDR3 DNA: TGCGCCAGCAGCTTGGACGGGAACACCGGGGAGCTGTTTTTT. The J gene is TRBJ2-2, the V gene TRBV5-1; D unresolved. The germline gives CDR1 SGHRS, CDR2 YFSETQ. Trimming cost V 0 bases and J 1 base, with 4 bases left between them. There are 14 residues in the CDR3.

This clonotype was recorded a few times. The V and J genes are TRBV7-9 and TRBJ2-3; 8 positions agree with TRBD2. The V segment lost 5 bases and the J segment 0 bases; nucleotides outside the gene matches: 7. This CDR3 region has 16 residues. Per the germline V gene, CDR1 is SEHNR and CDR2 is FQNEAQ (reference sequence). Here the CDR3 reads CASSPRGGRSTDTQYF. The CDR3 DNA is TGTGCCAGCAGCCCTCGGGGGGGCCGTAGCACAGATACGCAGTATTTT. Full variable domain (outside the CDR3, taken from reference TRBV7-9 and TRBJ2-3): DTGVSQNPRHKITKRGQNVTFRCDPISEHNRLYWYRQTLGQGPEFLTYFQNEAQLEKSRLLSDRFSAERPKGSFSTLEIQRTEQGDSAMYLCASSPRGGRSTDTQYFGPGTRLTVL.

The chain employs TRBV7-2 and TRBJ2-7; weak D call: TRBD2 (6 bases). Germline lookup yields CDR1 SGHTA and CDR2 FQGNSA. V shed 3 bases and J shed 6 bases, with 21 bases lying between them. The CDR3 spans 16 residues. CDR3 in DNA: TGTGCCAGCAGCTTCTGGGCGGGGCGATCTTCGGGCGAGCAGTACTTC. It yields the protein CASSFWAGRSSGEQYF.

This clonotype was picked up a small number of times. The chain has TRBV10-3 and TRBJ2-5, with D perhaps TRBD1 or TRBD2 (5 bases each). Germline assignment: CDR1 ENHRY and CDR2 SYGVKD. The CDR3 is 14 residues long. V lost 8 bases to trimming and J lost 4 bases, with 17 bases between them. CDR3 DNA sequence: TGTGCCATCGGGGGTAGCTTTATCGGAGAGACCCAGTACTTC. Encoded protein: CAIGGSFIGETQYF.

The chain recombines TRBV27 with TRBJ2-5; 7 bases agree with TRBD1. The CDR3 runs 14 residues. Losses at the gene ends were 8 bases for V and 0 bases for J; bases not matched to a gene: 6. Germline V gives CDR1 MNHEY, CDR2 SMNVEV (reference sequence). CDR3 bases: TGTGCCAGCCGGGGACAGAAGTACCAAGAGACCCAGTACTTC. Its translation is CASRGQKYQETQYF.

This chain links TRBV9 with TRBJ2-1; TRBD2 might be the D (5 bases). There are 14 residues in the CDR3. Per the germline V gene, CDR1 is SGDLS and CDR2 is YYNGEE. Deletions cut 1 base from V and 9 bases from J, with 14 bases between. CDR3 nucleotides: TGTGCCAGCAGCGTATCCGTTCTTGGAGGTGAGCAGTTCTTC. It specifies CASSVSVLGGEQFF.

The V gene is TRBV3-1, the J gene TRBJ2-7, with D perhaps TRBD2 (6 bases). The CDR3 contains 18 residues. The germline V gene encodes CDR1 LGHDT and CDR2 YNNKEL (reference sequence). V was trimmed by 0 bases and J by 2 bases, leaving 20 bases between them. The chain's CDR3 is CASSQDGRWGTGAYEQYF. Written as DNA, the CDR3 is TGTGCCAGCAGCCAAGATGGGAGATGGGGGACTGGTGCCTACGAGCAGTACTTC.

This clonotype was picked up a small number of times. V is TRBV5-1 and J is TRBJ1-2, with D maybe TRBD1 (5 bases). Germline CDR1 SGHRS, CDR2 YFSETQ. V was trimmed by 6 bases and J by 7 bases, leaving 19 bases between them. This CDR3 has 14 residues. The CDR3 loop is CASTGYGGASGYTF. The CDR3 DNA reads TGCGCCAGCACAGGGTACGGGGGAGCATCTGGCTACACCTTC.

In this sample, this clonotype turned up a few times. V gene TRBV5-1 combines with J gene TRBJ2-7; D is undetermined. CDR1 is SGHRS, CDR2 YFSETQ, per germline. There are 15 residues in the CDR3. Trimming stripped 3 bases from V and 0 bases from J, with 13 bases between. CDR3 loop: CASSSPDWGSYEQYF. CDR3 nucleotide sequence: TGCGCCAGCAGCTCCCCCGACTGGGGCTCCTACGAGCAGTACTTC.

This clonotype was counted only a few times. The V and J genes are TRBV20-1 and TRBJ2-1; D may be TRBD2 (7 bases). V was trimmed by 3 bases and J by 7 bases, leaving 13 bases between them. The CDR3 has 13 residues. The germline V gene encodes CDR1 DFQATT and CDR2 SNEGSKA (reference sequence). CDR3 nucleotide sequence: TGCAGTGCTAGTGCGGGGGCCGGGAATGAGCAGTTCTTC. It yields the protein CSASAGAGNEQFF.

V is TRBV7-9 and J is TRBJ2-7, with TRBD2 matching 7 bases. Per the germline V gene, CDR1 is SEHNR and CDR2 is FQNEAQ (reference sequence). Losses at the gene ends were 5 bases for V and 4 bases for J; bases not matched to a gene: 5. This CDR3 contains 13 residues. As DNA, the CDR3 is TGTGCCAGCAGCGGACTAGAGGCATACGAGCAGTACTTC. It encodes CASSGLEAYEQYF.

J is TRBJ2-5 and V is TRBV5-6; TRBD1 matches 7 bases. CDR3 length equals 15 residues. Germline values: CDR1 SGHDT, CDR2 YYEEEE. The J segment lost 1 base and the V segment lost 5 bases, leaving 8 bases of the junction unmatched. CDR3 in DNA: TGTGCCAGCAGATTGACAGGGCGAGTCCAAGAGACCCAGTACTTC. The encoded protein is CASRLTGRVQETQYF.

The chain combines TRBV11-2 with TRBJ2-1; 7 nucleotides line up with TRBD2. The CDR3 is 17 amino acids. Germline CDR1 SGHAT, CDR2 FQNNGV. Trimming took 0 bases from V and 0 from J; bases not matched to a gene: 5. This chain's CDR3 is CASSLERGGSSYNEQFF. The CDR3 DNA follows: TGTGCCAGCAGCTTAGAACGCGGGGGTAGCTCCTACAATGAGCAGTTCTTC.

This rearrangement joins TRBV5-1 to TRBJ1-1; 7 bases are shared with TRBD1. CDR1 SGHRS and CDR2 YFSETQ come from the germline V gene. With 4 bases clipped from V and 4 bases from J, the junction kept 13 bases outside the gene matches. This CDR3 is 16 amino acids long. The CDR3 sequence is CASSPGQVPILTEAFF. The CDR3 DNA reads as TGCGCCAGCAGCCCCGGACAGGTCCCAATTCTCACTGAAGCTTTCTTT.